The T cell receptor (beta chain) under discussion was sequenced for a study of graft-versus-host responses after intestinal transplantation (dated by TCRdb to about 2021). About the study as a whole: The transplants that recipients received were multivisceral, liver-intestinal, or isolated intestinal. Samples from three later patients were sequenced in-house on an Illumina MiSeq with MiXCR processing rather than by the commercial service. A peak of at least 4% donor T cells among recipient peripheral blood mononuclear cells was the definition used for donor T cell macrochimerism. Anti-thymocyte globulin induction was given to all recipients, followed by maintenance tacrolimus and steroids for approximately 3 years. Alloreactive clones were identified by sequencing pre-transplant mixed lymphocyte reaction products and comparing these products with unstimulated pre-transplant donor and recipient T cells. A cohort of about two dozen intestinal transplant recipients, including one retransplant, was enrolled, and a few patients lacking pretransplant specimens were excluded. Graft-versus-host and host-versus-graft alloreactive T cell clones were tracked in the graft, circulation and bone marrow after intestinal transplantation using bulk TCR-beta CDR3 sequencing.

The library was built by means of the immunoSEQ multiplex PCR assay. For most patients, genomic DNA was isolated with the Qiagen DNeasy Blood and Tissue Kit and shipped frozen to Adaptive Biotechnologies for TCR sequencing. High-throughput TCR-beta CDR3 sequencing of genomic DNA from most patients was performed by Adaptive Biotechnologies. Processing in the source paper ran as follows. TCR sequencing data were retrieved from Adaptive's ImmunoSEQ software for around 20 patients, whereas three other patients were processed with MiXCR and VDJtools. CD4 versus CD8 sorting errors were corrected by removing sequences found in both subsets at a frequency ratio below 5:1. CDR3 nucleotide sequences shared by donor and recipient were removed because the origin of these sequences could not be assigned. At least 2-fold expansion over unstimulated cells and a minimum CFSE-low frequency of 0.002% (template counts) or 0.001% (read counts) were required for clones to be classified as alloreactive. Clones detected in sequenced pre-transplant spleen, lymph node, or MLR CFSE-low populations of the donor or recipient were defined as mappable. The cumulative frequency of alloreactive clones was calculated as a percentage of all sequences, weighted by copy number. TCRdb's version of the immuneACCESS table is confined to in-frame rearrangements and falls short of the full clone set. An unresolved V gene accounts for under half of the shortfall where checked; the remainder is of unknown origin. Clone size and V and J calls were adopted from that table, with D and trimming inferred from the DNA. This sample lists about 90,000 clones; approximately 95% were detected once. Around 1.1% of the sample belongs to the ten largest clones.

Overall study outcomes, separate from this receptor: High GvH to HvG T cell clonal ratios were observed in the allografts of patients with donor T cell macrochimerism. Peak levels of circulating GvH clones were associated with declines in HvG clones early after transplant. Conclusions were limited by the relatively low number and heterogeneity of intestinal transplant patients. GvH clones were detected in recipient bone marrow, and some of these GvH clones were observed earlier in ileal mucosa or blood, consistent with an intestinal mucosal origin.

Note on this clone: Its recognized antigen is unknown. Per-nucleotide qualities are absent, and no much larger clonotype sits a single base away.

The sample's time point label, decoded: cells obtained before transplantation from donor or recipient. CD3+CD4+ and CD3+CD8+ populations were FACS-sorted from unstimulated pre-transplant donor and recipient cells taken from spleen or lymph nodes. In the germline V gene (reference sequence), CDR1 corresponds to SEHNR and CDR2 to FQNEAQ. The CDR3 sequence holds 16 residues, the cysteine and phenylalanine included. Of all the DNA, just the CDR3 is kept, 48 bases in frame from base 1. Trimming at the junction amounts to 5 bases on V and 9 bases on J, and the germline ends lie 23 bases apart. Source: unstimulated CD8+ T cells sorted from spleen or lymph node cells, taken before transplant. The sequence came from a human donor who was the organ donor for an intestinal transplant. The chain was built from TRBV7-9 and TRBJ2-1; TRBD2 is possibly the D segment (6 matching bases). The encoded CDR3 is CASSPGVGLSFGEQFF. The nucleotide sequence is TGTGCCAGCAGCCCGGGGGTGGGACTGTCATTCGGTGAGCAGTTCTTC.